The 8 T cell receptor beta chains below all came from one sample that was sequenced in a study of blood T cell repertoires in COVID-19. Only in-frame clones appear in the TCRdb table, and some are missing; sequencing was by immunoSEQ multiplex PCR. Of fewer than 150,000 clones listed, around 87% were seen once; the top ten hold about 18%. Sequenced input: peripheral blood. These receptors originate from a woman in her fifties or sixties who had recovered from COVID-19.

This clone was seen just once. The J gene is TRBJ2-5, the V gene TRBV7-9; no definite D call. Germline lookup yields CDR1 SEHNR and CDR2 FQNEAQ (reference sequence). The CDR3 is 16 amino acids. V gave up 5 bases and J gave up 1 base, with 17 bases separating them. The CDR3 region is CASSLGVAEIQETQYF. In nucleotides, the CDR3 is TGTGCCAGCAGCCTCGGTGTGGCGGAGATCCAAGAGACCCAGTACTTC.

The CDR3 sequence is CATVSRGSNEKLFF. In nucleotides, the CDR3 is TGTGCCACCGTTAGCAGGGGAAGTAATGAAAAACTGTTTTTT. The gene calls are TRBV19 and TRBJ1-4; perhaps TRBD1 as D (6 bases). The germline V gene has CDR1 LNHDA and CDR2 SQIVND (reference sequence). The CDR3 runs to 14 residues. V was cut by 10 bases and J by 4 bases, with 16 bases left in between.

CDR3 region: CATSDPGQETQYF. DNA for the CDR3: TGTGCCACCAGTGACCCCGGGCAAGAGACCCAGTACTTC. This chain connects TRBV24-1 to TRBJ2-5; D is uncertain. Trimming cost V 4 bases and J 2 bases, with 7 bases left between them. Per the germline V gene, CDR1 is KGHDR and CDR2 is SFDVKD. The CDR3 contains 13 residues.

This CDR3 reads CASSYGQRYSNQPQHF. For the CDR3, the DNA is TGTGCCAGCAGTTACGGGCAGAGATATAGCAATCAGCCCCAGCATTTT. The gene calls are TRBV6-6 and TRBJ1-5; no clear D. The CDR3 consists of 16 residues. The V gene's germline CDR1 is MNHNY and CDR2 SVGAGI (reference sequence). Trimming cost V 2 bases and J 0 bases, with 11 bases left between them.

V is TRBV7-2 and J is TRBJ2-5; D remains unclear. CDR3 length: 13 residues. Trimming took off 3 bases at V and 0 bases at J, with 5 bases between the two ends. From germline, CDR1 is SGHTA and CDR2 FQGNSA. The CDR3 nucleotides read TGTGCCAGCAGCTTCGGGTACCAAGAGACCCAGTACTTC. Amino acid sequence: CASSFGYQETQYF.

The CDR3 bases are TGTGCCAGCAGCGAGGGACAGGGGGTCCGCCAAGAGACCCAGTACTTC. This translates into CASSEGQGVRQETQYF. This rearrangement joins TRBV5-8 to TRBJ2-5, with 11 bases that match TRBD1. The CDR3 spans 16 residues. Germline V gives CDR1 SGHTS, CDR2 YDEGEE. Trimming took 4 bases from V and 1 from J; bases not matched to a gene: 6.

CDR3 nucleotides: TGTGCCAGCAGCGCTAGCGGGGGGGCCTACGAGCAGTACTTC. This translates into CASSASGGAYEQYF. The chain links TRBV7-2 to TRBJ2-7; 12 nucleotides line up with TRBD2. This CDR3 is 14 amino acids long. Trimming cost V 5 bases and J 2 bases; bases outside gene matches: 1. Germline CDR1 reads SGHTA; CDR2 reads FQGNSA.

The chain combines TRBV5-1 with TRBJ1-1, with 7 bases identical to TRBD1. The germline V gene encodes CDR1 SGHRS and CDR2 YFSETQ. The V and J ends lost 1 base and 5 bases, in that order; junction bases with no gene match: 5. The CDR3 is 14 amino acids. CDR3 in DNA: TGCGCCAGCAGCTTGCAGGGGGTGGGAACTGAAGCTTTCTTT. It specifies CASSLQGVGTEAFF.